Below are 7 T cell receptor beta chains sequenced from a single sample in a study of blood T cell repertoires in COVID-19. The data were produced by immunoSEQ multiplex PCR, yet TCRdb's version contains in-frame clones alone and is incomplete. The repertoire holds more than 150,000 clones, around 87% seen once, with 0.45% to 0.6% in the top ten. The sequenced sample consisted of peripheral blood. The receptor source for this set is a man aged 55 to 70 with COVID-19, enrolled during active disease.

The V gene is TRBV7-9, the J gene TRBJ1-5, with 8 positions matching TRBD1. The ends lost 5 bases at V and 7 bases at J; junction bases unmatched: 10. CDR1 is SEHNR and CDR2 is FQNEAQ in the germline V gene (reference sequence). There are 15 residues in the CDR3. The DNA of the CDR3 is TGTGCCAGCAGCCCAGGGGGCGCAGGGGAACAGCCCCAGCATTTT. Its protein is CASSPGGAGEQPQHF. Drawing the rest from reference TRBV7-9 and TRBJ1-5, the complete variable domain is DTGVSQNPRHKITKRGQNVTFRCDPISEHNRLYWYRQTLGQGPEFLTYFQNEAQLEKSRLLSDRFSAERPKGSFSTLEIQRTEQGDSAMYLCASSPGGAGEQPQHFGDGTRLSIL.

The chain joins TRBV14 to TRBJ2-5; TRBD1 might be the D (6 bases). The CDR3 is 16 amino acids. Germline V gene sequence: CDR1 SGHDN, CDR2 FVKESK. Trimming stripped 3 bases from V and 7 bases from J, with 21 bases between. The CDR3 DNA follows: TGTGCCAGCAGCCAGCCAATCTCTGGGGGCCCTAGGACCCAGTACTTC. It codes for CASSQPISGGPRTQYF.

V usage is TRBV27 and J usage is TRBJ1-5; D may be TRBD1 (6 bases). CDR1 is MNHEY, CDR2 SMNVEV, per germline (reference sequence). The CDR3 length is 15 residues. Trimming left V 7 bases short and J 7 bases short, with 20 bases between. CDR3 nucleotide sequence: TGTGCCAGCACCTTACAGTGGGGGCTCGGCCAGCCCCAGCATTTT. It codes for CASTLQWGLGQPQHF.

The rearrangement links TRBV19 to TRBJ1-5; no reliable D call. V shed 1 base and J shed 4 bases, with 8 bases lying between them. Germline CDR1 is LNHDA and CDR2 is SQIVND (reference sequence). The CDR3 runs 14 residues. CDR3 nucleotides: TGTGCCAGTAGTATAGCCCCAACTAATCAGCCCCAGCATTTT. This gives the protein CASSIAPTNQPQHF.

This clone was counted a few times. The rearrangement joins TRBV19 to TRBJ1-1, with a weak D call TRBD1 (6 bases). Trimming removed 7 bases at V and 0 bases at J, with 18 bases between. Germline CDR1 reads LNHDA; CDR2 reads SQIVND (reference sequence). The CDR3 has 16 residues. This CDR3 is CASTPSRPGVNTEAFF. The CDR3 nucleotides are TGTGCCAGTACCCCATCCCGGCCAGGGGTGAACACTGAAGCTTTCTTT.

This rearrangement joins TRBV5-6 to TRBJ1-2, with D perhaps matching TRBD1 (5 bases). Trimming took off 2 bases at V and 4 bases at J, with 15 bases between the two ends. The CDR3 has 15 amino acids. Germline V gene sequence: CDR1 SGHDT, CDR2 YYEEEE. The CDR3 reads CASSFDSRPLYGYTF. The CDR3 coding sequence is TGTGCCAGCAGCTTTGACAGCCGACCCCTCTATGGCTACACCTTC.

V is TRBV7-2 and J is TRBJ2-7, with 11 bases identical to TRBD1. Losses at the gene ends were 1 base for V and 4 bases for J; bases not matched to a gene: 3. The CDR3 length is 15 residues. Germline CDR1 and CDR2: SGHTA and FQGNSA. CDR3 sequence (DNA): TGTGCCAGCAGCTTAGTCGGGACAGGGGGATACGAGCAGTACTTC. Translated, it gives CASSLVGTGGYEQYF.